The table lists the clone carrying this TCR beta chain with a count of one. No antigen is known for it. CDR1 is MNHNS and CDR2 is SASEGT in the germline V gene. CDR3 size: 15 residues. V gave up 5 bases and J gave up 2 bases; unmatched junction bases: 5. The data are from a study of T cell repertoires in cytomegalovirus infection. Study context: Alongside well-studied HLA-B-restricted CMV epitopes, recently identified HLA-C-restricted CMV epitopes were also used.

The study's findings and limits: Cumulative frequency of public TCR beta families picked out carriers of CMV plus the relevant HLA. In two of eight donors, the top clonotype was HLA-C-restricted CMV-specific.

TCRdb itself ran the reads through MiXCR, one entry per CDR3 protein. The repertoire holds around 800,000 distinct CDR3 sequences, around a third seen once, with 12% in the top ten. The receptor was isolated from a human donor in good health (CMV status not recorded). Some clones in this sample may be carry-over from other donors' samples. The sequences come from cultured CD8+ T cells from PBMCs, collected from culture after CMV antigen stimulation. The chain couples TRBV6-1 to TRBJ2-3, with TRBD2 matching 9 bases. The CDR3 is CASSKIAGDTDTQYF. The CDR3 DNA follows: TGTGCCAGCAGTAAAATAGCGGGGGACACAGATACGCAGTATTTT.